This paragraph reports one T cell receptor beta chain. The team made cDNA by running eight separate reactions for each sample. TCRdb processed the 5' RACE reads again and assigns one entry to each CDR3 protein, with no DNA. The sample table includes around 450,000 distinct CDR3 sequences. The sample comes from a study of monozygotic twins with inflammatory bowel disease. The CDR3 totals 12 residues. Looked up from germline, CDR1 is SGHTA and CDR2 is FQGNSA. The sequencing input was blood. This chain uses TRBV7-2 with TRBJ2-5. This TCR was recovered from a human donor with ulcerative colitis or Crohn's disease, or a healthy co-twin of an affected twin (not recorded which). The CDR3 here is CASSFGLETQYF.